This T cell receptor beta chain comes out of a study of T cell responses to AZD1222 COVID-19 vaccine. Study-level findings and limits: Just six people given AZD1222 tested seropositive at baseline. Vaccination with two AZD1222 doses was followed by a rise in Spike-specific TCR breadth and depth. Nearly half of unique spike-specific TCRs reportedly avoided B.1.351 and B.1.1.7 mutated regions. Most donors were white British and more were female, and clonal diversity was possibly underestimated.

Concerning this clone: Its target is unknown.

Using immunoSEQ multiplex PCR, the repertoire was profiled, and TCRdb retains in-frame clones only, with some absent. This table has over 75,000 clones, around nine tenths appearing once. Trimming removed 7 bases from V and 4 bases from J, with 11 bases in between. The CDR3 has 13 amino acids. The J gene is TRBJ1-3, the V gene TRBV12-3 or TRBV12-4; no reliable D call. The source is an adult in good health. The sequences come from peripheral blood, collected on day 0 of AZD1222 vaccination. The CDR3 loop is CASTLAAGNTIYF. Here the CDR3 DNA reads TGTGCCAGCACCCTAGCGGCCGGAAACACCATATATTTT.